This passage covers 15 T cell receptor beta chains from one sample sequenced in a study of CD8 T cells in Susac syndrome. When the RNA was reverse transcribed, random hexamers were used with an input of about 0.45 to 1 ug. TCRdb called the immunoSEQ multiplex PCR reads again in MiXCR, with one record for every CDR3 protein. The sample lists about 120,000 distinct CDR3 sequences, about 95% occurring once. The source material was CD8+ T cells from PBMCs. Receptor source: a human donor with Susac syndrome.

This chain links TRBV4-1 with TRBJ1-1; the D is unclear. V was trimmed by 4 bases and J by 1 base, leaving 13 bases between them. The germline CDR1 and CDR2 sequences are MGHRA and YSYEKL. The CDR3 runs 15 residues. CDR3 coding DNA: TGCGCCAGCAGCCCAACAGCAGGCGGGAACACTGAAGCTTTCTTT. Amino acid sequence: CASSPTAGGNTEAFF.

V and J are TRBV20-1 and TRBJ1-6, with TRBD1 as a possible D gene (6 bases). Deletions cut 6 bases from V and 9 bases from J, with 18 bases between. This CDR3 region has 14 residues. Per the germline V gene, CDR1 is DFQATT and CDR2 is SNEGSKA (reference sequence). The CDR3 region has the DNA TGCAGTGCGCTCCCAGGGGAGGGCCTTTCACCCCTCCACTTT. Protein: CSALPGEGLSPLHF.

The DNA for the CDR3 is TGTGCCAGCAGCTTTGGGGGCGTAGCTCAGCCCCAGCATTTT. Protein: CASSFGGVAQPQHF. The V call is TRBV5-4, the J call TRBJ1-5; TRBD1 is a possible D gene (6 bases). This CDR3 region has 14 residues. Germline V gives CDR1 SGHNT, CDR2 YYREEE (reference sequence). The germline V and J ends were trimmed by 2 bases and 6 bases, with 12 bases remaining between them.

The chain is built from TRBV29-1 and TRBJ2-1, with 7 bases lining up with TRBD2. Germline assignment: CDR1 SQVTM and CDR2 ANQGSEA. V trimming: 1 base; J trimming: 5 bases; junction bases outside the gene matches: 5. The CDR3 sequence is 14 residues long. The chain's CDR3 is CSVEGGGKDNEQFF. The CDR3 region has the DNA TGCAGCGTTGAAGGCGGGGGTAAGGACAATGAGCAGTTCTTC.

The rearrangement links TRBV13 to TRBJ2-7; 8 bases are shared with TRBD1. V shed 5 bases, J shed 3 bases, and the junction held 9 bases outside the gene matches. Germline CDR1 and CDR2: PRHDT and FYEKMQ (reference sequence). The CDR3 totals 15 residues. The CDR3 bases are TGTGCCAGCAGCCCCGGACAGGGTCGATTCTACGAGCAGTACTTC. It specifies CASSPGQGRFYEQYF.

V gene TRBV7-9 combines with J gene TRBJ2-1; D is uncertain. Germline V gene data show CDR1 as SEHNR and CDR2 as FQNEAQ (reference sequence). Trimming stripped 2 bases from V and 5 bases from J, with 13 bases between. The length of the CDR3 is 15 residues. CDR3 residues: CASSLQTLADNEQFF. CDR3 in DNA: TGTGCCAGCAGCTTACAGACGCTGGCTGACAATGAGCAGTTCTTC.

This clonotype was seen a single time. The V gene is TRBV20-1, the J gene TRBJ2-7, with 9 bases matching TRBD2. The CDR3 length is 14 residues. J was trimmed by 3 bases and V by 2 bases; bases with no gene match: 5. In germline, CDR1 is DFQATT, CDR2 SNEGSKA (reference sequence). CDR3 region: CSARRAGGDYEQYF. CDR3 sequence (DNA): TGCAGTGCTAGAAGAGCGGGGGGCGACTACGAGCAGTACTTC.

This sequence joins TRBV2 and TRBJ2-7; 7 bases are shared with TRBD2. CDR1 and CDR2 (germline): SNHLY, FYNNEI. V shed 11 bases and J 2 bases; nucleotides not matched to a gene: 6. The CDR3 totals 12 residues. CDR3: CAVERGAYEQYF. Written as DNA, the CDR3 is TGTGCCGTGGAGCGGGGCGCCTACGAGCAGTACTTC.

This sequence joins TRBV3-1 and TRBJ2-5; D is possibly TRBD1 or TRBD2 (5 bases each). The CDR3 totals 14 residues. Germline values: CDR1 LGHDT, CDR2 YNNKEL (reference sequence). With 2 bases removed from V and 3 bases from J, the gap between germline ends came to 10 bases. The DNA of the CDR3 is TGTGCCAGCAGCCAAACCGGGACGGAAGAGACCCAGTACTTC. As protein: CASSQTGTEETQYF.

The gene calls are TRBV4-3 and TRBJ2-1, with D uncertain. The CDR3 length is 16 residues. V was clipped by 4 bases and J by 6 bases, with 19 bases between them. Germline CDR1 LGHNA, CDR2 YSLEER. CDR3 sequence reads: CASSLYPRSSSNEQFF. The CDR3 bases are TGCGCCAGCAGCCTATACCCCCGGTCTAGTAGCAATGAGCAGTTCTTC.

V usage is TRBV11-2 and J usage is TRBJ2-2, with 9 bases lining up with TRBD2. Per the germline V gene, CDR1 is SGHAT and CDR2 is FQNNGV. This CDR3 has 16 amino acids. V was pared by 3 bases and J by 5 bases, with 7 bases of the junction left unmatched. The CDR3: CASSFTSGWNTGELFF. DNA of the CDR3: TGTGCCAGCAGCTTTACTAGCGGGTGGAATACCGGGGAGCTGTTTTTT.

The chain recombines TRBV29-1 with TRBJ2-7; 8 nucleotides align to TRBD1. This CDR3 has 13 amino acids. The V segment lost 6 bases and the J segment 0 bases; nucleotides outside the gene matches: 4. Germline V lookup: CDR1 SQVTM, CDR2 ANQGSEA. The CDR3 spells CSVGTGNSYEQYF. Written as DNA, the CDR3 is TGCAGCGTGGGGACAGGAAACTCCTACGAGCAGTACTTC.

The chain has TRBV7-8 and TRBJ2-3; perhaps D is TRBD1 or TRBD2 (5 bases each). The CDR3 spans 15 residues. V was shortened by 7 bases and J by 6 bases, with 20 bases between the two germline ends. The germline gives CDR1 SGHVS, CDR2 FQNEAQ. CDR3 coding DNA: TGTGCCAGCACCGTGGTGAGGGGATTGGCGGATACGCAGTATTTT. It encodes CASTVVRGLADTQYF.

The V gene is TRBV13, the J gene TRBJ2-5; TRBD1 matches at 9 bases. V lost 0 bases, J lost 4 bases, and 0 bases stayed unmatched. The germline CDR1 and CDR2 sequences are PRHDT and FYEKMQ (reference sequence). This CDR3 region has 14 residues. The DNA for the CDR3 is TGTGCCAGCAGCTTAGGGACAGGGGGAGAGACCCAGTACTTC. Amino acids: CASSLGTGGETQYF.

V usage is TRBV7-9 and J usage is TRBJ1-2; D is ambiguous. CDR3 size: 15 residues. V shed 5 bases and J shed 1 base, with 14 bases lying between them. Germline V gene data show CDR1 as SEHNR and CDR2 as FQNEAQ (reference sequence). The CDR3 bases are TGTGCCAGCAGCACCAGCGAGGACCGTAACTATGGCTACACCTTC. Translated, it gives CASSTSEDRNYGYTF.